Sequencing of this T cell receptor (beta chain) was carried out in a study of OX40 agonist ivuxolimab in advanced cancers. General study results and limits: In CD8+ T cells, expanded clones were on average more numerous than in CD4+. Individuals who were partial responders at 0.1-3.0 mg/kg had clonal expansion that ranked among the lowest.

Turning to this clone: The target antigen is unknown.

From germline, CDR1 is SGHAT and CDR2 FQNNGV. The CDR3 sequence is 15 residues long. V was cut by 0 bases and J by 6 bases, with 13 bases left in between. The assay was immunoSEQ multiplex PCR, and TCRdb's table has in-frame clones only and misses some. This table has tens of thousands of clones, nearly 85% appearing once. The material sequenced was CD4+ or CD8+ T cells sorted from blood, taken in a trial of the OX40 agonist ivuxolimab. This chain connects TRBV11-2 to TRBJ2-3; weak D call: TRBD2 (5 bases). The receptor was derived from an adult with an advanced solid tumor such as melanoma, head and neck, liver or kidney cancer. CDR3 protein: CASSLEPGSWDTQYF. CDR3 nucleotide sequence: TGTGCCAGCAGCTTAGAGCCTGGGAGTTGGGATACGCAGTATTTT.